The clone carrying this T cell receptor beta chain came up once. No antigen is known for it. This sample was included in a study of graft-versus-host responses after intestinal transplantation. Study information: As for transplant type, recipients had multivisceral, liver-intestinal, or isolated intestinal grafts. Findings and caveats of the study: The authors found GvH clones in recipient marrow, some appearing first in ileum or blood.

Germline V gene data show CDR1 as MNHEY and CDR2 as SMNVEV (reference sequence). CDR3 length: 15 residues. V was trimmed by 8 bases and J by 9 bases, leaving 20 bases between them. TCRdb keeps only in-frame clones here, not all; method: immunoSEQ multiplex PCR. The sample has about 39,000 clones; nearly 95% are singletons. The chain joins TRBV27 to TRBJ1-6; D perhaps matches TRBD1 (5 bases). The material was unstimulated CD8+ T cells sorted from spleen or lymph node cells, obtained before transplant. The sequence came from a human donor who was the organ donor for an intestinal transplant. CDR3 sequence reads: CASRLISGYGSPLHF. The CDR3 DNA reads as TGTGCCAGCCGGTTGATATCAGGGTATGGTTCACCCCTCCACTTT.